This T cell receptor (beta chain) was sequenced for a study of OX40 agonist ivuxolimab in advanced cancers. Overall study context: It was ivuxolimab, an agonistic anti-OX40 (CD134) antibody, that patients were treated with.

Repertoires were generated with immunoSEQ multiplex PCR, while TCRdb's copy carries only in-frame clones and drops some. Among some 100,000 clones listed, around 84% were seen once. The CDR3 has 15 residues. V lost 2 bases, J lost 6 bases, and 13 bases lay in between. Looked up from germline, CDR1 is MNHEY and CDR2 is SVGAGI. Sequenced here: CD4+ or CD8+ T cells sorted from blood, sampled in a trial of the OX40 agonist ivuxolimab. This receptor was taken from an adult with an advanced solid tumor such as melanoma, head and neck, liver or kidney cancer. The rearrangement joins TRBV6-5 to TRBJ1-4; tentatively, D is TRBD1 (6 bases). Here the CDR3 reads CASSYLGGLDEKLFF. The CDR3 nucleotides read TGTGCCAGCAGTTACCTCGGGGGGCTCGATGAAAAACTGTTTTTT.